This T cell receptor (beta chain) stems from a study of control samples from healthy donors and cancer patients. Data came from immunoSEQ multiplex PCR; TCRdb stores just in-frame clones and leaves some out. Among 84,000 or so clones listed, 80% to 90% were seen once. Germline V gene data show CDR1 as LNHDA and CDR2 as SQIVND (reference sequence). The V end lost 5 bases, the J end lost 7 bases, and 30 bases lay between the germline ends. The CDR3 consists of 19 residues. This TCR was sampled from a man in his 60s with head and neck cancer. Source material: PBMCs. The chain carries TRBV19 and TRBJ2-1; TRBD1 might be the D (5 bases). The CDR3: CASSPDSLVFDRINNEQFF. The CDR3 nucleotides read TGTGCCAGTAGTCCTGACAGTTTAGTCTTTGATCGGATAAATAATGAGCAGTTCTTC.